Below, one TCR beta chain is given with its context. Antigen unknown. In the same sample, other DNA sequences code for this CDR3. These data originate in a study of shared clonotypes between healthy human individuals. Notes on the study in general: When compared with the clonotypes that were shared by all four sorted-subset donors, the non-shared clonotypes turned out to have lower generation probabilities. Larger estimated richness was generally recorded for naive subsets relative to memory subsets.

The material for each subset, its genomic DNA, was split evenly across several immunoSEQ plates. This table comes from immunoSEQ multiplex PCR, and its TCRdb copy is limited to in-frame clones, with some not included. The sample has around 1,900,000 clones; around 93% are singletons. The naive CD8 subset, CD45RO-negative cells positively selected for CCR7, excluded terminally differentiated effector memory CD45RA+ cells. In germline, CDR1 is SGHVS, CDR2 FQNEAQ. V lost 1 base to trimming and J lost 5 bases, with 14 bases between them. The CDR3 has 15 residues. The source is a young man in good health. Some clones in this sample may be carry-over from other donors' samples. The chain employs TRBV7-8 and TRBJ2-5, with D possibly matching TRBD2 (7 bases). The sample comprised naive CD8+ T cells from PBMCs. The DNA for the CDR3 is TGTGCCAGCAGCTTAGGTTTGGGGGGGCGGGAGACCCAGTACTTC. Translated, it gives CASSLGLGGRETQYF.